These 25 T cell receptor beta chains share one sample of origin, sequenced in a study of radiotherapy plus CTLA-4 blockade in lung cancer. TCRdb's copy holds only in-frame clones and misses some; the assay was immunoSEQ multiplex PCR. The table lists about 73,000 clones, around 87% of them singletons. The source material was peripheral blood, sampled from a patient treated with radiotherapy plus ipilimumab. These receptors were taken from a human donor with non-small cell lung cancer that progressed on radiotherapy plus ipilimumab.

A few counts support this clone. The chain is built from TRBV30 and TRBJ2-3; 11 positions match TRBD1. J was trimmed by 3 bases and V by 0 bases; bases with no gene match: 5. CDR1 and CDR2 from the germline V gene are GTSNPN and SVGIG (reference sequence). This CDR3 has 16 residues. The CDR3 protein is CAWSVRTGGRTDTQYF. CDR3 nucleotide sequence: TGTGCCTGGAGTGTAAGGACAGGGGGCCGGACAGATACGCAGTATTTT.

The chain has TRBV5-1 and TRBJ2-5, with no clear D. CDR1 SGHRS and CDR2 YFSETQ come from the germline V gene. The CDR3 extends over 15 amino acids. V lost 4 bases and J lost 4, with 17 bases in between. This CDR3 reads CASSTYQGLGETQYF. The CDR3 coding sequence is TGCGCCAGCAGCACCTACCAAGGCCTGGGAGAGACCCAGTACTTC.

This clone was found a few times. The chain employs TRBV6-5 and TRBJ2-1; D not certain. Trimming removed 6 bases at V and 9 bases at J, with 15 bases between. The CDR3 loop spans 13 amino acids. Germline loops: CDR1 MNHEY, CDR2 SVGAGI. The CDR3 region has the DNA TGTGCCAGCAGCCGCTGGGGTGGTGGTGAGCAGTTCTTC. Translation gives CASSRWGGGEQFF.

The chain couples TRBV6-5 to TRBJ2-3, with D perhaps TRBD2 (6 bases). Germline CDR1 and CDR2: MNHEY and SVGAGI. The length of the CDR3 is 14 residues. V lost 4 bases and J lost 2, with 10 bases in between. The chain's CDR3 is CASSLGLNTDTQYF. Written as DNA, the CDR3 is TGTGCCAGCAGTTTGGGACTGAACACAGATACGCAGTATTTT.

This chain connects TRBV5-6 to TRBJ2-2; TRBD2 agrees at 13 bases. V gave up 4 bases and J gave up 2 bases; unmatched junction bases: 5. Germline values: CDR1 SGHDT, CDR2 YYEEEE. The CDR3 length is 17 residues. The chain's CDR3 is CASSPGTSGANTGELFF. Written as DNA, the CDR3 is TGTGCCAGCAGCCCTGGGACTAGCGGGGCAAACACCGGGGAGCTGTTTTTT. The variable domain in full, completed from reference TRBV5-6 and TRBJ2-2, reads DAGVTQSPTHLIKTRGQQVTLRCSPKSGHDTVSWYQQALGQGPQFIFQYYEEEERQRGNFPDRFSGHQFPNYSSELNVNALLLGDSALYLCASSPGTSGANTGELFFGEGSRLTVL.

This chain connects TRBV27 to TRBJ2-1; a possible D gene is TRBD2 (5 bases). CDR1 is MNHEY and CDR2 is SMNVEV in the germline V gene (reference sequence). Deletions cut 2 bases from V and 0 bases from J, with 11 bases between. This CDR3 is built from 16 residues. CDR3 region: CASSLGSVSSYNEQFF. The CDR3 DNA sequence: TGTGCCAGCAGTTTAGGTAGCGTGAGCTCCTACAATGAGCAGTTCTTC.

The chain recombines TRBV7-9 with TRBJ1-5, with unresolved D. V lost 7 bases, J lost 1 base, and 11 bases lay in between. The CDR3 covers 14 residues. Germline-derived CDR1 and CDR2 are SEHNR and FQNEAQ (reference sequence). In nucleotides, the CDR3 is TGTGCCAGCACCTTCGGGGAGAGCAATCAGCCCCAGCATTTT. This sequence encodes CASTFGESNQPQHF. Full variable domain (rest looked up from reference TRBV7-9 and TRBJ1-5): DTGVSQNPRHKITKRGQNVTFRCDPISEHNRLYWYRQTLGQGPEFLTYFQNEAQLEKSRLLSDRFSAERPKGSFSTLEIQRTEQGDSAMYLCASTFGESNQPQHFGDGTRLSIL.

The chain recombines TRBV28 with TRBJ1-1, with unresolved D. V was cut by 2 bases and J by 1 base, with 17 bases left in between. The CDR3 has 17 amino acids. Germline V gives CDR1 MDHEN, CDR2 SYDVKM. Here the CDR3 reads CASSLVAPVRPNTEAFF. The CDR3, as DNA: TGTGCCAGCAGTTTAGTTGCCCCGGTACGACCGAACACTGAAGCTTTCTTT.

V is TRBV2 and J is TRBJ2-1; 14 nucleotides align to TRBD2. With V trimmed by 6 bases and J by 2 bases, 0 bases remained unmatched. Germline assignment: CDR1 SNHLY and CDR2 FYNNEI. CDR3 size: 15 residues. The CDR3 is CASRGLAGAYNEQFF. The CDR3 region has the DNA TGTGCCAGCAGGGGACTAGCGGGAGCCTACAATGAGCAGTTCTTC.

The V call is TRBV7-9, the J call TRBJ2-7; no clear D. The germline V gene has CDR1 SEHNR and CDR2 FQNEAQ (reference sequence). The V gene lost 3 bases and the J gene lost 0 bases, with 21 bases spanning the gap. The CDR3 covers 18 residues. CDR3 nucleotides: TGTGCCAGCAGCTTTTTGAATGCTGGCGCTCAACCCTCCTACGAGCAGTACTTC. It encodes CASSFLNAGAQPSYEQYF.

CDR3 residues: CASRDRFFTPNTEAFF. In nucleotides, the CDR3 is TGTGCCAGCCGGGACAGGTTTTTTACCCCGAACACTGAAGCTTTCTTT. V usage is TRBV19 and J usage is TRBJ1-1, with 8 bases lining up with TRBD1. The CDR3 consists of 16 residues. V trimming: 9 bases; J trimming: 1 base; junction bases outside the gene matches: 13. In germline, CDR1 is LNHDA, CDR2 SQIVND (reference sequence).

This chain joins TRBV6-1 and TRBJ2-1; 8 bases align to TRBD2. Germline CDR1 reads MNHNS; CDR2 reads SASEGT. The V segment lost 5 bases and the J segment 4 bases; nucleotides outside the gene matches: 4. The CDR3 runs 14 residues. The CDR3 nucleotides are TGTGCCAGCAGTTTAGCGGGATCATACAATGAGCAGTTCTTC. This sequence encodes CASSLAGSYNEQFF.

This clone occurred a few times. The chain combines TRBV28 with TRBJ2-5, with D possibly TRBD1 on 5 matching bases. This CDR3 spans 15 amino acids. CDR1 is MDHEN and CDR2 is SYDVKM in the germline V gene. Trimming took 10 bases from V and 2 from J, leaving 20 bases between them. In DNA, the CDR3 is TGTGCCACCCGATATGTGAAGACAGAGCAAGAGACCCAGTACTTC. This translates into CATRYVKTEQETQYF.

This clone was counted only a few times. The rearrangement links TRBV28 to TRBJ2-7, with 15 bases matching TRBD2. CDR3 length equals 17 residues. Germline CDR1 reads MDHEN; CDR2 reads SYDVKM. V shed 5 bases, J shed 3 bases, and the junction held 8 bases outside the gene matches. CDR3 residues: CASSPGLAGGLFYEQYF. The DNA for the CDR3 is TGTGCCAGCAGTCCGGGACTAGCGGGAGGACTATTCTACGAGCAGTACTTC.

This chain connects TRBV6-6 to TRBJ2-2; possibly TRBD2 for D (6 bases). V was clipped by 8 bases and J by 5 bases, with 15 bases between them. Germline V CDR1 and CDR2: MNHNY, SVGAGI (reference sequence). The CDR3 has 14 amino acids. CDR3 in DNA: TGTGCCAGCGGAAATGGCGGGGCTACCGGGGAGCTGTTTTTT. Translated: CASGNGGATGELFF.

This clone has a handful of counts. V and J are TRBV27 and TRBJ1-5; a weak D match, TRBD1 (6 bases). V was trimmed by 3 bases and J by 2 bases, leaving 20 bases between them. The length of the CDR3 is 18 residues. Germline assignment: CDR1 MNHEY and CDR2 SMNVEV (reference sequence). CDR3 residues: CASSLAGAALSRNQPQHF. The CDR3 DNA follows: TGTGCCAGCAGTTTGGCAGGGGCCGCTTTGTCTCGCAATCAGCCCCAGCATTTT.

A remark on this clone: This sample also contains other DNA sequences that code for the same CDR3. This rearrangement joins TRBV4-1 to TRBJ2-7; D ambiguous. Between the trimmed V and J ends, which lost 1 base and 5 bases, there was a span of 15 bases. The CDR3 length is 15 residues. CDR1 is MGHRA, CDR2 YSYEKL, per germline. The CDR3 loop reads CASSQGPSSYDEQYF. In DNA form, the CDR3 reads TGCGCCAGCAGCCAAGGTCCTAGTTCCTACGACGAGCAGTACTTC.

V and J are TRBV7-2 and TRBJ2-7; D might be TRBD1 (5 bases). Trimming left V 3 bases short and J 3 bases short, with 15 bases between. This CDR3 comprises 15 residues. Germline V CDR1 and CDR2: SGHTA, FQGNSA. The CDR3 nucleotides read TGTGCCAGCAGCTTTTACCAGGGAAACAACTACGAGCAGTACTTC. Translated: CASSFYQGNNYEQYF.

The chain is built from TRBV5-1 and TRBJ2-2, with D hard to call. V was cut by 5 bases and J by 4 bases, with 9 bases left in between. CDR1 is SGHRS, CDR2 YFSETQ, per germline. CDR3 size: 13 residues. The CDR3 is CASRGLFTGELFF. The CDR3 DNA reads TGCGCCAGCAGGGGGTTATTCACCGGGGAGCTGTTTTTT.

About this clone itself: This same CDR3 is encoded by further DNA sequences in the sample. The chain couples TRBV20-1 to TRBJ2-5; D is ambiguous. Trimming removed 5 bases at V and 1 base at J, with 5 bases between. Looked up from germline, CDR1 is DFQATT and CDR2 is SNEGSKA (reference sequence). There are 11 residues in the CDR3. This CDR3 is CSASSQETQYF. The CDR3 nucleotides are TGCAGTGCTTCTAGCCAAGAGACCCAGTACTTC.

V gene TRBV7-9 combines with J gene TRBJ2-1; no definite D call. Germline CDR1 and CDR2: SEHNR and FQNEAQ (reference sequence). V lost 7 bases and J 8 bases, leaving 9 bases between the germline ends. CDR3 length equals 11 residues. The CDR3 region has the DNA TGTGCCAGCACTAGTGTGGATGAGCAGTTCTTC. It encodes CASTSVDEQFF.

This clone was recorded once. This chain uses TRBV7-2 with TRBJ1-1, with a tentative D call TRBD1 (5 bases). The V gene lost 7 bases and the J gene lost 0 bases, with 12 bases spanning the gap. The CDR3 contains 14 residues. Germline assignment: CDR1 SGHTA and CDR2 FQGNSA. CDR3 sequence reads: CASTFTGMNTEAFF. In DNA form, the CDR3 reads TGTGCCAGCACCTTTACAGGCATGAACACTGAAGCTTTCTTT.

V gene TRBV5-6 combines with J gene TRBJ1-3; tentative D call: TRBD1 (5 bases). V was trimmed by 4 bases and J by 2 bases, leaving 10 bases between them. The germline V gene encodes CDR1 SGHDT and CDR2 YYEEEE. CDR3 length: 14 residues. The chain's CDR3 is CASSPRGPGNTIYF. The CDR3 coding sequence is TGTGCCAGCAGCCCGAGGGGCCCTGGAAACACCATATATTTT.

This chain links TRBV27 with TRBJ1-4, with D perhaps matching TRBD1 (5 bases). Trimming removed 5 bases from V and 4 bases from J, with 20 bases in between. CDR1 and CDR2 (germline): MNHEY, SMNVEV (reference sequence). This CDR3 has 17 amino acids. The CDR3 DNA follows: TGTGCCAGCAGTCCCAACCCGGTGACAGACTATAATGAAAAACTGTTTTTT. Its translation: CASSPNPVTDYNEKLFF.

Only a few counts were recorded for this clone. This chain connects TRBV5-4 to TRBJ2-7, with a weak D call TRBD1 (6 bases). Looked up from germline, CDR1 is SGHNT and CDR2 is YYREEE (reference sequence). The CDR3 is made up of 16 amino acids. With 4 bases removed from V and 2 bases from J, the gap between germline ends came to 19 bases. Here the CDR3 DNA reads TGTGCCAGCAGCCCCAGCTCCGGGACAAACCCCTACGAGCAGTACGTC. Translated, it gives CASSPSSGTNPYEQYV.